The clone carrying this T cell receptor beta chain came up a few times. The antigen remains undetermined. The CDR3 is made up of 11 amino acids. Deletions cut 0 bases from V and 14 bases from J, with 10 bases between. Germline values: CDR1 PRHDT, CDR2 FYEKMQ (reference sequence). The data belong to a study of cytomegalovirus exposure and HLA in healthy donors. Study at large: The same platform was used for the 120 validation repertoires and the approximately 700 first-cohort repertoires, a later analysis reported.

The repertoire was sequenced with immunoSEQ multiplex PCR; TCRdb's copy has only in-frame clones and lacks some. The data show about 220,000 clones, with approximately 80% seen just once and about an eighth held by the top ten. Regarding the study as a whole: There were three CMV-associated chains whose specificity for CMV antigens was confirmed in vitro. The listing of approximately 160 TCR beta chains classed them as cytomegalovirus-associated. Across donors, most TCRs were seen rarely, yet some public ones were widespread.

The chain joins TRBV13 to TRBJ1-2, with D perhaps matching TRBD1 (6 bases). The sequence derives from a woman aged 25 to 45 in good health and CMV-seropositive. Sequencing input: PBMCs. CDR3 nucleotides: TGTGCCAGCAGCTTAGGCACAGGGAAGACCTTC. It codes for CASSLGTGKTF.